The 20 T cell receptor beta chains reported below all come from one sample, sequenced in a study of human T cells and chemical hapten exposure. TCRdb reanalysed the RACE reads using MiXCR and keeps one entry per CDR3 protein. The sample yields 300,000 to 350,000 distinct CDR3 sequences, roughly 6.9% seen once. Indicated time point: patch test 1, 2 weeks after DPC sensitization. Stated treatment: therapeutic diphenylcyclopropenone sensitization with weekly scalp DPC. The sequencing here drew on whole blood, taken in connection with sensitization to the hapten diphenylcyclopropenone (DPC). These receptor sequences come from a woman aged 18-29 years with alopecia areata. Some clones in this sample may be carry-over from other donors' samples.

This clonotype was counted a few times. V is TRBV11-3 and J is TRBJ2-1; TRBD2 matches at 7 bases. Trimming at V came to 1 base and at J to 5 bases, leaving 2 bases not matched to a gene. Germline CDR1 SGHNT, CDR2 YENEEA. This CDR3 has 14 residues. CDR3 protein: CASSLGGTNNEQFF. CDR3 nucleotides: TGTGCCAGCAGCTTAGGGGGGACTAACAATGAGCAGTTCTTC. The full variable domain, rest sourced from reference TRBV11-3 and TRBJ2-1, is EAGVVQSPRYKIIEKKQPVAFWCNPISGHNTLYWYLQNLGQGPELLIRYENEEAVDDSQLPKDRFSAERLKGVDSTLKIQPAELGDSAVYLCASSLGGTNNEQFFGPGTRLTVL.

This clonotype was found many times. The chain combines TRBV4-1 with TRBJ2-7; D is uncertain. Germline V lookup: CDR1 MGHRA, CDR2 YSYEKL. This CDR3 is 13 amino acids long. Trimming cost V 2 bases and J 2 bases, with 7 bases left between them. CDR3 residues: CASSQRPAYEQYF. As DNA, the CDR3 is TGCGCCAGCAGCCAAAGACCGGCCTACGAGCAGTACTTC.

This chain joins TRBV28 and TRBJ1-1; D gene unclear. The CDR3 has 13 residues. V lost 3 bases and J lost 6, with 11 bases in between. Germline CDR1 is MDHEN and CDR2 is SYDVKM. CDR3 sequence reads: CASSFSPVAEAFF. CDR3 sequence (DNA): TGTGCCAGCAGTTTCTCCCCGGTGGCTGAAGCTTTCTTT.

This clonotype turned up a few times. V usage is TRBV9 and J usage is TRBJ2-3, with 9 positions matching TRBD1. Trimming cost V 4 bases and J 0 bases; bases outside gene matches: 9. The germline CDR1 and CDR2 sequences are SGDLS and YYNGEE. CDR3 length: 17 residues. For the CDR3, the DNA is TGTGCCAGCAGCATCCCGGGACAGGGACCAAGCACAGATACGCAGTATTTT. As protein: CASSIPGQGPSTDTQYF.

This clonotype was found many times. The CDR3 protein is CASSHVENTEAFF. CDR3 nucleotide sequence: TGTGCCAGCAGCCACGTGGAGAACACTGAAGCTTTCTTT. The rearrangement uses TRBV3-1 and TRBJ1-1; no reliable D call. Germline V gene data show CDR1 as LGHDT and CDR2 as YNNKEL (reference sequence). V lost 3 bases to trimming and J lost 1 base, with 6 bases between them. The CDR3 is 13 residues long.

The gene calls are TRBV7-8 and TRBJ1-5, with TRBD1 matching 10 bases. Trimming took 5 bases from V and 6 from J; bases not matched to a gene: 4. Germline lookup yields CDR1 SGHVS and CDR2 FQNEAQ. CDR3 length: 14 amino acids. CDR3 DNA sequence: TGTGCCAGCAGCAAGGACAGGGGGGGTCAGCCCCAGCATTTT. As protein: CASSKDRGGQPQHF.

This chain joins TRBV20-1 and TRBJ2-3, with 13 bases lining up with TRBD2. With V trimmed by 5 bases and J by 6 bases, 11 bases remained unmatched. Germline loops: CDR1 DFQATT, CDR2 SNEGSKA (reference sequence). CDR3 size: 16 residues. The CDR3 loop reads CSAGFTGLAGTDTQYF. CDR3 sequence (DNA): TGCAGTGCTGGATTTACGGGACTAGCGGGGACGGATACGCAGTATTTT.

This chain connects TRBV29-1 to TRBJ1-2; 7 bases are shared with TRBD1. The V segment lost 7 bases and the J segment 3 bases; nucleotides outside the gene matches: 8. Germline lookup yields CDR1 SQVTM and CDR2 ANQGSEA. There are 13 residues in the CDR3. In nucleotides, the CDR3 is TGCAGCGCCTACAGGGGAACAGACTATGGCTACACCTTC. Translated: CSAYRGTDYGYTF.

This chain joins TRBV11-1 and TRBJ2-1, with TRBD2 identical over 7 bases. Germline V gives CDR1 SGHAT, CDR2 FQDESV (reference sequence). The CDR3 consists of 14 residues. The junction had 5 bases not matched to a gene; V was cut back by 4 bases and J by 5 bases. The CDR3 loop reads CASSSRDYHNEQFF. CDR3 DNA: TGTGCCAGCAGCTCGAGGGACTACCACAATGAGCAGTTCTTC.

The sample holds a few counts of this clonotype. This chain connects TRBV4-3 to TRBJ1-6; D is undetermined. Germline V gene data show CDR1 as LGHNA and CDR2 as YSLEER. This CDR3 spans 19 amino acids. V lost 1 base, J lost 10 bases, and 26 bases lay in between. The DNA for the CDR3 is TGCGCCAGCAGCCAAGCGTATTTTCCTGGGATCCTTCCCCAGTCACCCCTCCACTTT. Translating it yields CASSQAYFPGILPQSPLHF.

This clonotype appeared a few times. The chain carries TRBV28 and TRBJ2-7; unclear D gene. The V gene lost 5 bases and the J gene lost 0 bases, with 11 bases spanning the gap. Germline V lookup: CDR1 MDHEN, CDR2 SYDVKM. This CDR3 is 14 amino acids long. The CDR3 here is CASSRARSSYEQYF. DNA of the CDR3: TGTGCCAGCAGTCGAGCAAGGAGCTCCTACGAGCAGTACTTC. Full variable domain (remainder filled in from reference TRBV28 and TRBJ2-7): DVKVTQSSRYLVKRTGEKVFLECVQDMDHENMFWYRQDPGLGLRLIYFSYDVKMKEKGDIPEGYSVSREKKERFSLILESASTNQTSMYLCASSRARSSYEQYFGPGTRLTVT.

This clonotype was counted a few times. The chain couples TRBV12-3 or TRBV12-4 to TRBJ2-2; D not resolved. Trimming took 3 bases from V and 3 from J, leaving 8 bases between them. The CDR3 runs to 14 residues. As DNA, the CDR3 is TGTGCCAGCAGTTTTGACCCGGACACCGGGGAGCTGTTTTTT. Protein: CASSFDPDTGELFF.

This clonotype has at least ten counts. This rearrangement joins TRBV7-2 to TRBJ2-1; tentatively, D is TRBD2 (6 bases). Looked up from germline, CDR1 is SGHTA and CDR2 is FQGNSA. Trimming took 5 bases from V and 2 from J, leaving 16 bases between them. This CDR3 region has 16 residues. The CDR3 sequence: CASSPYLGGAYNEQFF. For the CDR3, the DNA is TGTGCCAGCAGCCCCTACTTAGGAGGGGCCTACAATGAGCAGTTCTTC.

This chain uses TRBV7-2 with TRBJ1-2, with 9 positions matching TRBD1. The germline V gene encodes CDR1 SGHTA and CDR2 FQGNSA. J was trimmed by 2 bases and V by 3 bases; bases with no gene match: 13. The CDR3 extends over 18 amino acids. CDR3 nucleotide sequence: TGTGCCAGCAGCTTTTATCTGCCGCGGGACAGGGAAAACTATGGCTACACCTTC. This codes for CASSFYLPRDRENYGYTF.

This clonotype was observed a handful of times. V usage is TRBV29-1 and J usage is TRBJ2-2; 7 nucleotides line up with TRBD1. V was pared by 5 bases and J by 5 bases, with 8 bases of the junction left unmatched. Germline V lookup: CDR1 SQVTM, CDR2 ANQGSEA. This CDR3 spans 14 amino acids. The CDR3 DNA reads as TGCAGCGTTTTGACAGGGCGTGAAACCGGGGAGCTGTTTTTT. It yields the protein CSVLTGRETGELFF.

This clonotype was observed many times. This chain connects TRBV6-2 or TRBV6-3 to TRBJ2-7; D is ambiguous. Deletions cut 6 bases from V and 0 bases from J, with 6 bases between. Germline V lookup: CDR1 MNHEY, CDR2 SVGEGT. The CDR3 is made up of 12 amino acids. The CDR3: CASSRSSYEQYF. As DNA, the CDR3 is TGTGCCAGCAGCCGGAGCTCCTACGAGCAGTACTTC.

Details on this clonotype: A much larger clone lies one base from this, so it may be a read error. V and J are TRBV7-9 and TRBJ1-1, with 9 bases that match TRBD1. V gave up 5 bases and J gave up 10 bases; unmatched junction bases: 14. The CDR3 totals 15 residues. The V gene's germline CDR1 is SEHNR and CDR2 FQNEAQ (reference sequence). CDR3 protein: CASSPQGQGTLLAFF. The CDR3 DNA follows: TGTGCCAGCAGCCCGCAAGGACAGGGGACGTTATTAGCTTTCTTT.

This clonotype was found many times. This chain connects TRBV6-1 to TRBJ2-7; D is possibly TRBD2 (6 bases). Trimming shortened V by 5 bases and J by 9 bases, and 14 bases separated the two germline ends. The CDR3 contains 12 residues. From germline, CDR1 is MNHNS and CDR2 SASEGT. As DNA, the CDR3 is TGTGCCAGCAGTCGGGACTCTATTAGGCAGTACTTC. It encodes CASSRDSIRQYF.

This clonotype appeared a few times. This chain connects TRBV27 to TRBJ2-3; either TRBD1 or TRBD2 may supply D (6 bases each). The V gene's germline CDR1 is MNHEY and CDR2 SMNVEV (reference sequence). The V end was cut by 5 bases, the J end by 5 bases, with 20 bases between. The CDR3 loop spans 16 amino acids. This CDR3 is CASSPGMGGQGDTQYF. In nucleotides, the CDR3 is TGTGCCAGCAGTCCGGGTATGGGGGGCCAAGGAGATACGCAGTATTTT.

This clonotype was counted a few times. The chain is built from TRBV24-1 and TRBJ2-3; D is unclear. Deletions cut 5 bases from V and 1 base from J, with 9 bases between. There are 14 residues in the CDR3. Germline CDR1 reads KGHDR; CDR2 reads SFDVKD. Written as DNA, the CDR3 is TGTGCCACCAGTGGGTCCTTCCGCACAGATACGCAGTATTTT. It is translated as CATSGSFRTDTQYF.